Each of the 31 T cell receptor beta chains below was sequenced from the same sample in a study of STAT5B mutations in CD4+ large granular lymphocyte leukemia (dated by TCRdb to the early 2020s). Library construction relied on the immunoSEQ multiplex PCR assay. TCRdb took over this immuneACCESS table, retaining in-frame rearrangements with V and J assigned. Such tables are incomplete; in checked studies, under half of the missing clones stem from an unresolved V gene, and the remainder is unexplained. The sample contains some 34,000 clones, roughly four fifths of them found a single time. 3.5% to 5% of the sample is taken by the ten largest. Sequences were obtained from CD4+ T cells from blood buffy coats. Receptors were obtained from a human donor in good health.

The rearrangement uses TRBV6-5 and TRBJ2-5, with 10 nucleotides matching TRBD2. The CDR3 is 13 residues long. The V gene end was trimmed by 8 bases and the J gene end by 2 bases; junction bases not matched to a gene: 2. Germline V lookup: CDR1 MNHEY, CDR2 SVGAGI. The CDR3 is CASGLAEQETQYF. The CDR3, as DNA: TGTGCCAGCGGACTAGCGGAACAAGAGACCCAGTACTTC.

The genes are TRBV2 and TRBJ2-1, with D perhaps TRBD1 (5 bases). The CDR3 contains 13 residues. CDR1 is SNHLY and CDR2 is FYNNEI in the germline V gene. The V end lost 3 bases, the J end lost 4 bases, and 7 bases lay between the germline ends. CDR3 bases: TGTGCCAGCAGTGAGGGGCAGTACAATGAGCAGTTCTTC. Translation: CASSEGQYNEQFF.

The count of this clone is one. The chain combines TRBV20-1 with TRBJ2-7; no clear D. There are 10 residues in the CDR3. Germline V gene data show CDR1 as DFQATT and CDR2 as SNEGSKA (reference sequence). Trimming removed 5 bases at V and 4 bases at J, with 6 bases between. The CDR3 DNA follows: TGCAGTGCTGGCGAGTACGAGCAGTACTTC. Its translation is CSAGEYEQYF.

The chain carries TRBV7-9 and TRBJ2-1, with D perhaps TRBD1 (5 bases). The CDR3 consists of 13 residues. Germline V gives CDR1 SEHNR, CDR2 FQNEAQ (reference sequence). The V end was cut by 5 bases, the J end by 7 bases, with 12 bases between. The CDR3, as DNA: TGTGCCAGCAGCCTACAGGAGTGGAATGAGCAGTTCTTC. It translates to CASSLQEWNEQFF.

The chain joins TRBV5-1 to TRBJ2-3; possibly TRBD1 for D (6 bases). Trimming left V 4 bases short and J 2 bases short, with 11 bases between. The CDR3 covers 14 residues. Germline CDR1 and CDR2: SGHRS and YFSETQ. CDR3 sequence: CASSQTGITDTQYF. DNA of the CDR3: TGCGCCAGCAGCCAGACAGGAATCACAGATACGCAGTATTTT. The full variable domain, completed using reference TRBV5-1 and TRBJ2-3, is KAGVTQTPRYLIKTRGQQVTLSCSPISGHRSVSWYQQTPGQGLQFLFEYFSETQRNKGNFPGRFSGRQFSNSRSEMNVSTLELGDSALYLCASSQTGITDTQYFGPGTRLTVL.

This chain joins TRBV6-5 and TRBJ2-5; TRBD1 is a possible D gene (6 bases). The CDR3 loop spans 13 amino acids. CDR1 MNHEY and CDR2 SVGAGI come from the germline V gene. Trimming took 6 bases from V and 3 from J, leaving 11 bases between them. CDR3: CASRIPGEETQYF. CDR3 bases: TGTGCCAGCAGGATTCCAGGGGAAGAGACCCAGTACTTC.

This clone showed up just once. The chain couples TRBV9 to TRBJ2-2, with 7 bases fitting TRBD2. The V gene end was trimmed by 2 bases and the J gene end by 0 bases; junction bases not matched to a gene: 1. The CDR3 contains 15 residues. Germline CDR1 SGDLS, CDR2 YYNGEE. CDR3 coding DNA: TGTGCCAGCAGCGTGAGCGGGGCGAACACCGGGGAGCTGTTTTTT. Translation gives CASSVSGANTGELFF.

DNA for the CDR3: TGTGCCAGCAGCCGCCGGGACAGGTCCGAAAAACTGTTTTTT. Protein sequence: CASSRRDRSEKLFF. This chain connects TRBV28 to TRBJ1-4; 8 bases map to TRBD1. Germline CDR1 is MDHEN and CDR2 is SYDVKM. Trimming took 6 bases from V and 8 from J; bases not matched to a gene: 8. The CDR3 is made up of 14 amino acids. The variable domain in full, completed from reference TRBV28 and TRBJ1-4, reads DVKVTQSSRYLVKRTGEKVFLECVQDMDHENMFWYRQDPGLGLRLIYFSYDVKMKEKGDIPEGYSVSREKKERFSLILESASTNQTSMYLCASSRRDRSEKLFFGSGTQLSVL.

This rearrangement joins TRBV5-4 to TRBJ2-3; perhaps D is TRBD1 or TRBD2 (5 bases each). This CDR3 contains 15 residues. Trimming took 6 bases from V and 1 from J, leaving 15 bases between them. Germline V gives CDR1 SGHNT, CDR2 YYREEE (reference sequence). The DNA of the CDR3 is TGTGCCAGCATGACCCCCCAGGGAGGCACAGATACGCAGTATTTT. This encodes CASMTPQGGTDTQYF. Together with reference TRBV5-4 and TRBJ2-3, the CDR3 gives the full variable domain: ETGVTQSPTHLIKTRGQQVTLRCSSQSGHNTVSWYQQALGQGPQFIFQYYREEENGRGNFPPRFSGLQFPNYSSELNVNALELDDSALYLCASMTPQGGTDTQYFGPGTRLTVL.

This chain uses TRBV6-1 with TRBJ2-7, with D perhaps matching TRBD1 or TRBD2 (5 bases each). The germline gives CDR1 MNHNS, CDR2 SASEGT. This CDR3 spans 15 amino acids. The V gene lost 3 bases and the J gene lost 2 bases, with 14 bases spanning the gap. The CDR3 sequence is CASSEVLGVPYEQYF. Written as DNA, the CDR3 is TGTGCCAGCAGTGAGGTACTAGGGGTTCCCTACGAGCAGTACTTC.

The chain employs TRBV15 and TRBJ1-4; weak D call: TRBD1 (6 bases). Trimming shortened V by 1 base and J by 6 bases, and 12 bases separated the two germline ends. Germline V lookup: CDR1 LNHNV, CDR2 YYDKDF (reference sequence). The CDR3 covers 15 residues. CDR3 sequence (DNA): TGTGCCACCAGCAGAGTAGCAGGGGTTGATGAAAAACTGTTTTTT. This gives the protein CATSRVAGVDEKLFF.

The CDR3 sequence is CASSLSRGSLDEQFF. The CDR3 nucleotides are TGTGCCAGCAGTTTGAGCAGGGGAAGTTTAGATGAGCAGTTCTTC. This chain joins TRBV28 and TRBJ2-1; possible D gene TRBD1, 6 bases. The CDR3 runs 15 residues. V lost 3 bases to trimming and J lost 8 bases, with 17 bases between them. Germline V lookup: CDR1 MDHEN, CDR2 SYDVKM.

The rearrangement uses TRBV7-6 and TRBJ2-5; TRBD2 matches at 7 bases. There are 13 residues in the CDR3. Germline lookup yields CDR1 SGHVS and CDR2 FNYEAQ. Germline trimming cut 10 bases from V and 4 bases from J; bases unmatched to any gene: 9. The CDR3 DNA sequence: TGTGCCATCGGCGGGGGACTGGTAGAGACCCAGTACTTC. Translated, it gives CAIGGGLVETQYF.

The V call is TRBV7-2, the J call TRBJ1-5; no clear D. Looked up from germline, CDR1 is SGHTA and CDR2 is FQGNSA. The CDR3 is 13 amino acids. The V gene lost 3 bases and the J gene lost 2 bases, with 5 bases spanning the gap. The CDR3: CASSFRGNQPQHF. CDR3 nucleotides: TGTGCCAGCAGCTTTAGAGGCAATCAGCCCCAGCATTTT.

CDR3 DNA sequence: TGTGCCAGCAGTTACTCCACGGCCAATCAGCCCCAGCATTTT. Protein: CASSYSTANQPQHF. The chain carries TRBV6-6 and TRBJ1-5; D unresolved. The CDR3 extends over 14 amino acids. Trimming took off 0 bases at V and 3 bases at J, with 6 bases between the two ends. The germline V gene has CDR1 MNHNY and CDR2 SVGAGI (reference sequence).

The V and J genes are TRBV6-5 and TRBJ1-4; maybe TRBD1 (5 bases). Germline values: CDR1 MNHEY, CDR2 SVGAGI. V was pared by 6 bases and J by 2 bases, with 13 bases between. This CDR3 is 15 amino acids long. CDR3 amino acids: CASRAMGPTNEKLFF. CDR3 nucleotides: TGTGCCAGCAGGGCGATGGGGCCCACTAATGAAAAACTGTTTTTT.

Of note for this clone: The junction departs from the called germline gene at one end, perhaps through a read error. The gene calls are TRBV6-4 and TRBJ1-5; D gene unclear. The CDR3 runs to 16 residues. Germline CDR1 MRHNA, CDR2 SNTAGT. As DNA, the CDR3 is TGTGCCAGCAATGACATGGCAGAAAATAGCAATCAGCCCCAGCATTTT. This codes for CASNDMAENSNQPQHF.

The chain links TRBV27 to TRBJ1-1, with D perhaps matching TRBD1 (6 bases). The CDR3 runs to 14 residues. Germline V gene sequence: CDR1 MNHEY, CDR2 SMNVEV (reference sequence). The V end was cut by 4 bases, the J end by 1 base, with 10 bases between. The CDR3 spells CASSSGTPNTEAFF. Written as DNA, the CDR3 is TGTGCCAGCAGTTCCGGGACACCGAACACTGAAGCTTTCTTT.

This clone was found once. CDR3 nucleotides: TGTGCCAGCAGCCCGCAGGGACAGGGTGAGGAAAAACTGTTTTTT. Translation gives CASSPQGQGEEKLFF. The chain employs TRBV13 and TRBJ1-4; 9 nucleotides line up with TRBD1. The trim removed 5 bases at V and 8 bases at J, leaving 9 bases unmatched. Germline-derived CDR1 and CDR2 are PRHDT and FYEKMQ (reference sequence). CDR3 length equals 15 residues.

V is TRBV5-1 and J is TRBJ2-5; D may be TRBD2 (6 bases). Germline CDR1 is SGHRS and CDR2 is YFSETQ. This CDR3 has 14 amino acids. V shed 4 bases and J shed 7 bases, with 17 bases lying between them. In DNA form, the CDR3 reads TGCGCCAGCAGCCTCGCGGAGGGCCGGGCGACCCAGTACTTC. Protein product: CASSLAEGRATQYF. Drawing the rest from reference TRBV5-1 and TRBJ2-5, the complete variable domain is KAGVTQTPRYLIKTRGQQVTLSCSPISGHRSVSWYQQTPGQGLQFLFEYFSETQRNKGNFPGRFSGRQFSNSRSEMNVSTLELGDSALYLCASSLAEGRATQYFGPGTRLLVL.

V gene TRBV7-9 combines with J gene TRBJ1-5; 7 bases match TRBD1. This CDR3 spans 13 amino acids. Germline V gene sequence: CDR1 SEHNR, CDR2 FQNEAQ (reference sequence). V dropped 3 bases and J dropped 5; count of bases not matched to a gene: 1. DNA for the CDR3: TGTGCCAGCAGCTTTACAGGGGATCAGCCCCAGCATTTT. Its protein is CASSFTGDQPQHF.

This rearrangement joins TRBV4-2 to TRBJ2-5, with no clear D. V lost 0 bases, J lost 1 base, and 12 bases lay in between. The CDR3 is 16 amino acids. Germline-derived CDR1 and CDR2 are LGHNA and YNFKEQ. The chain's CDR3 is CASSQDVGPSQETQYF. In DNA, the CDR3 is TGTGCCAGCAGCCAAGATGTTGGGCCTAGCCAAGAGACCCAGTACTTC.

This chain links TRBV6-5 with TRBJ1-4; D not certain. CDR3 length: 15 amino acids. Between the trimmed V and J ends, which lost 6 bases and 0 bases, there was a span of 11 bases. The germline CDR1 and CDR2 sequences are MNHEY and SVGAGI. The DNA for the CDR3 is TGTGCCAGCAGCCCCCTCGGAGCAACTAATGAAAAACTGTTTTTT. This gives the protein CASSPLGATNEKLFF.

The CDR3 nucleotides read TGTGCCAGCAGTTTATGGGGGACAGGGGAGGAAAAACTGTTTTTT. This gives the protein CASSLWGTGEEKLFF. The chain couples TRBV28 to TRBJ1-4; 10 bases align to TRBD1. The CDR3 covers 15 residues. Per germline, CDR1 MDHEN and CDR2 SYDVKM. V was clipped by 0 bases and J by 8 bases; unmatched bases: 3.

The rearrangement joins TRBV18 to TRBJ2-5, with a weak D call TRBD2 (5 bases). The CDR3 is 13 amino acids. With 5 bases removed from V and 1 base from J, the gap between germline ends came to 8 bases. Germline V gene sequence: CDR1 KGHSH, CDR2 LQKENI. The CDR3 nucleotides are TGTGCCAGCTCAGGCGGGCGCCAAGAGACCCAGTACTTC. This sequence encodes CASSGGRQETQYF. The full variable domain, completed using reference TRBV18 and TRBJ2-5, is NAGVMQNPRHLVRRRGQEARLRCSPMKGHSHVYWYRQLPEEGLKFMVYLQKENIIDESGMPKERFSAEFPKEGPSILRIQQVVRGDSAAYFCASSGGRQETQYFGPGTRLLVL.

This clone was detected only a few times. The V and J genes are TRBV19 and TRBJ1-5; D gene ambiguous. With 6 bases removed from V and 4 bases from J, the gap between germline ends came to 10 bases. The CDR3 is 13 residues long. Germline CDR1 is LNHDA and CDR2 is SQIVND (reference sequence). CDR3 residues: CASRLSVNQPQHF. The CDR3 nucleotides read TGTGCCAGTAGGCTCTCGGTAAATCAGCCCCAGCATTTT. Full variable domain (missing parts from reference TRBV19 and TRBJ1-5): DGGITQSPKYLFRKEGQNVTLSCEQNLNHDAMYWYRQDPGQGLRLIYYSQIVNDFQKGDIAEGYSVSREKKESFPLTVTSAQKNPTAFYLCASRLSVNQPQHFGDGTRLSIL.

The CDR3 spells CASSPWGTFPTSNYGYTF. The CDR3 nucleotides read TGTGCCAGCTCACCGTGGGGAACCTTTCCGACATCTAACTATGGCTACACCTTC. This chain connects TRBV18 to TRBJ1-2; no clear D gene. The CDR3 runs to 18 residues. The V gene's germline CDR1 is KGHSH and CDR2 LQKENI. Between the trimmed V and J ends, which lost 3 bases and 0 bases, there was a span of 20 bases.

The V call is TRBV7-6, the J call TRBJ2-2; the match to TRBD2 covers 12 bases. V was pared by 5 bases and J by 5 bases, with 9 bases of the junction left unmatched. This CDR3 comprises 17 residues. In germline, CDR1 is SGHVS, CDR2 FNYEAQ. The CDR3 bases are TGTGCCAGCAGCCTGGCTAGCGGGAGGGCGCGTACCGGGGAGCTGTTTTTT. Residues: CASSLASGRARTGELFF.

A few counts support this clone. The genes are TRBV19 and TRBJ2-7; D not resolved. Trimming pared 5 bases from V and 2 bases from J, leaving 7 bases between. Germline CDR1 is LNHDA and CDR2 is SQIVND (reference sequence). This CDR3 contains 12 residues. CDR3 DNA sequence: TGTGCCAGTAGTGAAGGGACCTACGAGCAGTACTTC. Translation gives CASSEGTYEQYF.

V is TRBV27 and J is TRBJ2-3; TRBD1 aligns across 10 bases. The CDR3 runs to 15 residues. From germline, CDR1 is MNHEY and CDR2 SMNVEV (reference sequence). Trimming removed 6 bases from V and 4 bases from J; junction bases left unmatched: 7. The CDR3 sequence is CASSSGQGNADTQYF. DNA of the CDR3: TGTGCCAGCAGCTCGGGACAGGGGAACGCAGATACGCAGTATTTT.

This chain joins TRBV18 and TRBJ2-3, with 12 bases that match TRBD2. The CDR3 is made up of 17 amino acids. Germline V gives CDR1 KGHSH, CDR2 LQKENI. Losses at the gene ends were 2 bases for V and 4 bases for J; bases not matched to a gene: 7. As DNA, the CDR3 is TGTGCCAGCTCACCAGTTCTAGCGGGAGGGCCCTCAGATACGCAGTATTTT. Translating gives CASSPVLAGGPSDTQYF.